This is a list of T cell receptor beta chains from one sample in a study of cytomegalovirus exposure and HLA in healthy donors. Assay: immunoSEQ multiplex PCR; the TCRdb copy retains only in-frame clones and omits some. The sample carries about 120,000 clones, approximately 78% recorded once. The source material was PBMCs. The receptors here all came from a woman in her forties in good health and CMV-seropositive. CDR3s include the opening cysteine and the closing phenylalanine or tryptophan. Each record gives: D gene, J gene, V gene, clone size, CDR3 DNA, CDR3 protein. A D gene is named only where the DNA matches it firmly. The size entry is marked missing in some rows and otherwise reads once, few, many or a size class.

D gene: NA
J gene: TRBJ1-1
V gene: TRBV9
clone size: NA
CDR3 DNA: TGTGCCAGCAGCCCCAACCCCGGACTGCCGAACACTGAAGCTTTCTTT
CDR3 protein: CASSPNPGLPNTEAFF

D gene: NA
J gene: TRBJ2-1
V gene: TRBV7-9
clone size: NA
CDR3 DNA: TGTGCCAGCAGCTTCCCCCCGGGACACCTGGGGAGGGATGAGCAGTTCTTC
CDR3 protein: CASSFPPGHLGRDEQFF

D gene: TRBD1
J gene: TRBJ1-5
V gene: TRBV5-1
clone size: NA
CDR3 DNA: TGCGCCAGCAGCGGACCGGGACAGGGTATAGGGCAGCCCCAGCATTTT
CDR3 protein: CASSGPGQGIGQPQHF

D gene: TRBD1
J gene: TRBJ2-1
V gene: TRBV6-5
clone size: few
CDR3 DNA: TGTGCCACAGCCCGGACAGGGAGCTCCTACAATGAGCAGTTCTTC
CDR3 protein: CATARTGSSYNEQFF

D gene: TRBD2
J gene: TRBJ2-1
V gene: TRBV19
clone size: few
CDR3 DNA: TGTGCCAGTAGTATAGATCCGCCCCGGGGGGTCTTCTCCTACAATGAGCAGTTCTTC
CDR3 protein: CASSIDPPRGVFSYNEQFF

D gene: NA
J gene: TRBJ2-7
V gene: TRBV19
clone size: NA
CDR3 DNA: TGTGCCAGCGCCTACGGGGTTACCTACGAGCAGTACTTC
CDR3 protein: CASAYGVTYEQYF

D gene: NA
J gene: TRBJ2-7
V gene: TRBV4-1
clone size: once
CDR3 DNA: TGCGCCAGCAGCCAAGACCCCGCAGGGGCGGTCTACGAGCAGTACTTC
CDR3 protein: CASSQDPAGAVYEQYF

D gene: TRBD1
J gene: TRBJ2-7
V gene: TRBV7-9
clone size: NA
CDR3 DNA: TGTGCCAGCAGCTCTACTGGGACAGGGTCCTACGAGCAGTACTTC
CDR3 protein: CASSSTGTGSYEQYF

D gene: NA
J gene: TRBJ2-5
V gene: TRBV7-2
clone size: NA
CDR3 DNA: TGTGCCAGCAGCATTATCAGGGCAGAGACCCAGTACTTC
CDR3 protein: CASSIIRAETQYF

D gene: NA
J gene: TRBJ2-7
V gene: TRBV5-1
clone size: few
CDR3 DNA: TGCGCCAGCAGCCACGAGGCCCTATACTCCTACGAGCAGTACTTC
CDR3 protein: CASSHEALYSYEQYF

D gene: TRBD1
J gene: TRBJ1-1
V gene: TRBV5-1
clone size: NA
CDR3 DNA: TGCGCCAGCACCCTTAGAGGGGGCCGGAACACTGAAGCTTTCTTT
CDR3 protein: CASTLRGGRNTEAFF

D gene: NA
J gene: TRBJ1-5
V gene: TRBV6-1
clone size: NA
CDR3 DNA: TGTGCCAGCAGTGAAGCGCTGTTCCAGGGGTGGCACCAGCCCCAGCATTTT
CDR3 protein: CASSEALFQGWHQPQHF

D gene: NA
J gene: TRBJ1-2
V gene: TRBV5-1
clone size: few
CDR3 DNA: TGCGCCAGCAGCGGCGGGACCGCCGGTGGCTACACCTTC
CDR3 protein: CASSGGTAGGYTF

D gene: NA
J gene: TRBJ1-1
V gene: TRBV5-1
clone size: NA
CDR3 DNA: TGCGCCACCAGTAGCAGGGGCAACACTGAAGCTTTCTTT
CDR3 protein: CATSSRGNTEAFF

D gene: TRBD2
J gene: TRBJ2-1
V gene: TRBV4-3
clone size: NA
CDR3 DNA: TGCGCCAGCAGCCAATCGGTACTAGCGGGGGCCGACAATGAGCAGTTCTTC
CDR3 protein: CASSQSVLAGADNEQFF

D gene: NA
J gene: TRBJ2-7
V gene: TRBV21-1
clone size: NA
CDR3 DNA: TGTGCCAGCAGCAAGGAAACCCCGGGACTGGCCTTTTACGAGCAGTACTTC
CDR3 protein: CASSKETPGLAFYEQYF

D gene: NA
J gene: TRBJ1-2
V gene: TRBV7-8
clone size: NA
CDR3 DNA: TGTGCCAGCAGCCCGGACAGTAACTATGGCTACACCTTC
CDR3 protein: CASSPDSNYGYTF

D gene: TRBD2
J gene: TRBJ2-3
V gene: TRBV29-1
clone size: few
CDR3 DNA: TGCAGCGTTGTCCGGCGGGGGGCAGATACGCAGTATTTT
CDR3 protein: CSVVRRGADTQYF

D gene: TRBD2
J gene: TRBJ2-3
V gene: TRBV6-5
clone size: once
CDR3 DNA: TGTGCCAGCAGTTCGAAGCGGGGTGGTTCTACAGATACGCAGTATTTT
CDR3 protein: CASSSKRGGSTDTQYF

D gene: NA
J gene: TRBJ2-1
V gene: TRBV7-2
clone size: NA
CDR3 DNA: TGTGCCAGCAGCCTAAGGGGCGCCTACAATGAGCAGTTCTTC
CDR3 protein: CASSLRGAYNEQFF

D gene: TRBD1
J gene: TRBJ2-4
V gene: TRBV2
clone size: once
CDR3 DNA: TGTGCCAGTCGGGCTCAAACAGGGGGCGACAACATTCAGTACTTC
CDR3 protein: CASRAQTGGDNIQYF

D gene: NA
J gene: TRBJ2-5
V gene: TRBV19
clone size: few
CDR3 DNA: TGTGCCAGTAGTATAGAGGGGGCAGGGGTGCAGACCCAGTACTTC
CDR3 protein: CASSIEGAGVQTQYF

D gene: NA
J gene: TRBJ1-5
V gene: TRBV2
clone size: NA
CDR3 DNA: TGTGCCAGCAGTGAAGGGCCCCTCCAGGCCCATAGCAATCAGCCCCAGCATTTT
CDR3 protein: CASSEGPLQAHSNQPQHF

D gene: NA
J gene: TRBJ1-1
V gene: TRBV29-1
clone size: NA
CDR3 DNA: TGCAGCGTCGCGCAATCCCGAGGACGGGGCACTGAAGCTTTCTTT
CDR3 protein: CSVAQSRGRGTEAFF

D gene: NA
J gene: TRBJ1-1
V gene: TRBV7-8
clone size: NA
CDR3 DNA: TGTGCCAGCATCCCAAGAAGAGGGGGCACTGAAGCTTTCTTT
CDR3 protein: CASIPRRGGTEAFF

D gene: TRBD1
J gene: TRBJ1-1
V gene: TRBV6-5
clone size: NA
CDR3 DNA: TGTGCCAGCAGTTACTCACCGGGACAGCAAGCTTTCTTT
CDR3 protein: CASSYSPGQQAFF

D gene: NA
J gene: TRBJ1-3
V gene: TRBV11-2
clone size: NA
CDR3 DNA: TGTGCCAGCAGCTTAATTGCAGCTGGAAACACCATATATTTT
CDR3 protein: CASSLIAAGNTIYF

D gene: NA
J gene: TRBJ1-5
V gene: TRBV27
clone size: NA
CDR3 DNA: TGTGCCAGCAGTTTCGCAGGGAATCAGCCCCAGCATTTT
CDR3 protein: CASSFAGNQPQHF

D gene: TRBD1
J gene: TRBJ1-1
V gene: TRBV12-5
clone size: few
CDR3 DNA: TGTGCTAGTGGCCGGCAACAGGGGGCTGCTGAAGCTTTCTTT
CDR3 protein: CASGRQQGAAEAFF

D gene: TRBD2
J gene: TRBJ2-5
V gene: TRBV19
clone size: NA
CDR3 DNA: TGTGCCAGTAAGGGAGGGGCTAGCGGGTCCCACGAGACCCAGTACTTC
CDR3 protein: CASKGGASGSHETQYF

D gene: NA
J gene: TRBJ2-1
V gene: TRBV4-2
clone size: NA
CDR3 DNA: TGTGCCAGCAGCCAAGGAGGGAGCTCCTACAATGAGCAGTTCTTC
CDR3 protein: CASSQGGSSYNEQFF

D gene: NA
J gene: TRBJ2-1
V gene: TRBV19
clone size: few
CDR3 DNA: TGTGCCAGTAGAAGCAGGGGCCATGAGCAGTTCTTC
CDR3 protein: CASRSRGHEQFF

D gene: TRBD1
J gene: TRBJ1-2
V gene: TRBV5-4
clone size: NA
CDR3 DNA: TGTGCCAGCAGCCCCGGACAGGGGGCGAATAACTATGGCTACACCTTC
CDR3 protein: CASSPGQGANNYGYTF

D gene: NA
J gene: TRBJ2-3
V gene: TRBV10-3
clone size: once
CDR3 DNA: TGTGCCATCAGCGCTACAGGGCCACACACAGATACGCAGTATTTT
CDR3 protein: CAISATGPHTDTQYF

D gene: TRBD1
J gene: TRBJ1-4
V gene: TRBV28
clone size: NA
CDR3 DNA: TGTGCCAGCAGAACCGCCATTGGGACAGGAGCACGGGTAAAGCTGTTTTTT
CDR3 protein: CASRTAIGTGARVKLFF

D gene: TRBD2
J gene: TRBJ2-3
V gene: TRBV7-2
clone size: NA
CDR3 DNA: TGTGCCAGCAGCTCGACTAGCGGCGCAGCGGATACGCAGTATTTT
CDR3 protein: CASSSTSGAADTQYF